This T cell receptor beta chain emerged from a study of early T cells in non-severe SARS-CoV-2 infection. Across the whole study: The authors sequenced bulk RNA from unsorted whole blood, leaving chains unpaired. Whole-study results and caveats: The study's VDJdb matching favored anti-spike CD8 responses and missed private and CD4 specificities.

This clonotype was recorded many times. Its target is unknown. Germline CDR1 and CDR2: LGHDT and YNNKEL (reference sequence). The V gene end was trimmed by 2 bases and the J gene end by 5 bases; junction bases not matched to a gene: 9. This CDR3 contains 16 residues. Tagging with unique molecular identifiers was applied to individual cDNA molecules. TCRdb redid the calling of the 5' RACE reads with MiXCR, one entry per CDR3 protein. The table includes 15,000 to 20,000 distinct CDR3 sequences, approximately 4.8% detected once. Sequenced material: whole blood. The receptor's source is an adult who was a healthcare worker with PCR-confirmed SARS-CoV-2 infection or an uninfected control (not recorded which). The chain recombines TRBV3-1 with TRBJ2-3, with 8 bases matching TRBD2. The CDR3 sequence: CASSQHVSGRRDTQYF. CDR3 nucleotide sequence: TGTGCCAGCAGCCAACACGTCAGCGGGAGACGAGATACGCAGTATTTT.